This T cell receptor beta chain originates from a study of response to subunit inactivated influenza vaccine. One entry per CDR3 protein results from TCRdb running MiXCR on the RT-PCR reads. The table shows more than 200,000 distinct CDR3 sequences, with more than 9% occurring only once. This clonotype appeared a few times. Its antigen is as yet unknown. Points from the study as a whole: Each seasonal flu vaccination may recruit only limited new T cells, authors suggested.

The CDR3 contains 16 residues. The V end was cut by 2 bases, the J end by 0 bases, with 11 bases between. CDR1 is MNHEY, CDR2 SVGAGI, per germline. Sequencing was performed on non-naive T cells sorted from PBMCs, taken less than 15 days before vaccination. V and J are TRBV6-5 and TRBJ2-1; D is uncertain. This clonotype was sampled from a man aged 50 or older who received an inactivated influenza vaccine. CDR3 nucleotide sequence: TGTGCCAGCAGTTACGGTGTCGCAAGCTCCTACAATGAGCAGTTCTTC. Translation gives CASSYGVASSYNEQFF.